One and the same sample provided the 4 T cell receptor beta chains below, sequenced in a study of graft-versus-host responses after intestinal transplantation. Data came from immunoSEQ multiplex PCR; TCRdb stores just in-frame clones and leaves some out. In the table there are about 89,000 clones, 91% of which are singletons. No antigen has been identified for these receptors. The sequences come from unstimulated CD4+ T cells sorted from spleen or lymph node cells, collected before intestinal transplant. The receptors here all came from a human donor who received an intestinal transplant.

The rearrangement links TRBV2 to TRBJ1-2; a weak D match, TRBD1 (5 bases). The V gene's germline CDR1 is SNHLY and CDR2 FYNNEI. V lost 3 bases to trimming and J lost 7 bases, with 15 bases between them. This CDR3 has 14 amino acids. Here the CDR3 reads CASSDGEGIGGYTF. For the CDR3, the DNA is TGTGCCAGCAGTGACGGGGAGGGGATTGGTGGCTACACCTTC. The whole variable domain, remainder taken from reference TRBV2 and TRBJ1-2, is EPEVTQTPSHQVTQMGQEVILRCVPISNHLYFYWYRQILGQKVEFLVSFYNNEISEKSEIFDDQFSVERPDGSNFTLKIRSTKLEDSAMYFCASSDGEGIGGYTFGSGTRLTVV.

The chain's CDR3 is CASSVAGADNQPQHF. DNA for the CDR3: TGTGCCAGCAGCGTAGCAGGGGCGGACAATCAGCCCCAGCATTTT. The J gene is TRBJ1-5, the V gene TRBV9; possible D gene TRBD1, 6 bases. This CDR3 is 15 amino acids long. Germline V gives CDR1 SGDLS, CDR2 YYNGEE. Trimming removed 0 bases at V and 3 bases at J, with 10 bases between.

The sample holds one count of this clone. The chain couples TRBV4-3 to TRBJ2-5; weak D call: TRBD2 (6 bases). Germline assignment: CDR1 LGHNA and CDR2 YSLEER. This CDR3 contains 17 residues. The ends were cut back, 2 bases at V and 5 bases at J, with 21 bases in the middle. For the CDR3, the DNA is TGCGCCAGCAGCCAACGTCGGGACTCTAGCTTCGGGGAGACCCAGTACTTC. Amino acid sequence: CASSQRRDSSFGETQYF.

The chain recombines TRBV29-1 with TRBJ1-1; 7 nucleotides line up with TRBD1. V lost 4 bases, J lost 1 base, and 9 bases stayed unmatched. Germline assignment: CDR1 SQVTM and CDR2 ANQGSEA. The CDR3 length is 15 residues. The CDR3: CSVAKDRHRNTEAFF. DNA for the CDR3: TGCAGCGTTGCTAAGGACAGGCACAGGAACACTGAAGCTTTCTTT.